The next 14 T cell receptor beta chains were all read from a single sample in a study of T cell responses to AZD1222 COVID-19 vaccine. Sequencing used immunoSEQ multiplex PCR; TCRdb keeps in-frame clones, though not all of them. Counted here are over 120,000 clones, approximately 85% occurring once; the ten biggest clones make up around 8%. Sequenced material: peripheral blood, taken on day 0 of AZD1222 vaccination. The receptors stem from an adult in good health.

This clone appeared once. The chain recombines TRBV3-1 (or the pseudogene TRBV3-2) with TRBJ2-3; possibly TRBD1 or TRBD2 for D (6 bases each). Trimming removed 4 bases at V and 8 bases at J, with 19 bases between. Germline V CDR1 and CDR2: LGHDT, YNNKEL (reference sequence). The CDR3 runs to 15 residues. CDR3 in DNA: TGTGCCAGCAGCCGATTCTTGGGGGGCGATGCTACGCAGTATTTT. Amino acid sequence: CASSRFLGGDATQYF.

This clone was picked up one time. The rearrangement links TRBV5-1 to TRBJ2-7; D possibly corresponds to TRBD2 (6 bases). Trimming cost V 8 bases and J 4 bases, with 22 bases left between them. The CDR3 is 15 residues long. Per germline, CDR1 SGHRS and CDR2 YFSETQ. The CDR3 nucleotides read TGCGCCAGTCAACTGATAGCGGCCAGAGGGTACGAGCAGTACTTC. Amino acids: CASQLIAARGYEQYF.

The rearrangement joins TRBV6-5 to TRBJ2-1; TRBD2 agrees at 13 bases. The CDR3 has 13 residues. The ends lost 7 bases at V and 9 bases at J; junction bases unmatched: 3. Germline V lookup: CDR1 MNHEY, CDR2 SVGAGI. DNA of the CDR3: TGTGCCAGCAATAGACTAGCGGGAGGTGAGCAGTTCTTC. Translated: CASNRLAGGEQFF.

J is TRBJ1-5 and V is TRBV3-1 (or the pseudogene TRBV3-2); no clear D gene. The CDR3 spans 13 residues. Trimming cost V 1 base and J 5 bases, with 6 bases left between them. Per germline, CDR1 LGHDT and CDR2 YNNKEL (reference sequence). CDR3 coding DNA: TGTGCCAGCAGCCAAGGAAGGTATCAGCCCCAGCATTTT. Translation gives CASSQGRYQPQHF.

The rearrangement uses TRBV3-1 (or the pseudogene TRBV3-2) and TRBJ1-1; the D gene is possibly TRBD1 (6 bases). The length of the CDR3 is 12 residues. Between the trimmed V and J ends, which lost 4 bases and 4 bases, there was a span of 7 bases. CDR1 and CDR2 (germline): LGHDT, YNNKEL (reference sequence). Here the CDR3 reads CASSRGLTEAFF. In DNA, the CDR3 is TGTGCCAGCAGCCGGGGGCTCACTGAAGCTTTCTTT.

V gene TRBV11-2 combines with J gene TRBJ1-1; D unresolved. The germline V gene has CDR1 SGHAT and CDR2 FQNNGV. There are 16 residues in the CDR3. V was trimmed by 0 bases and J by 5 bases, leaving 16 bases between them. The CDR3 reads CASSLDPPLGDTEAFF. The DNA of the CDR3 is TGTGCCAGCAGCTTAGACCCCCCGCTGGGAGATACTGAAGCTTTCTTT.

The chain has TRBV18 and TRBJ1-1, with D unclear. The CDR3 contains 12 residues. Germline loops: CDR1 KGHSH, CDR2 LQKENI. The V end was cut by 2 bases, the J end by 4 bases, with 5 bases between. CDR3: CASSPSSTEAFF. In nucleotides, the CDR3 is TGTGCCAGCTCACCATCCTCCACTGAAGCTTTCTTT.

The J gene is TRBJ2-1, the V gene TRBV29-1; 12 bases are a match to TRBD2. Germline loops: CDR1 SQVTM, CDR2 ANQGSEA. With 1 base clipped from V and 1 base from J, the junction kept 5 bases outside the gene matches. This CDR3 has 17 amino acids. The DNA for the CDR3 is TGCAGCGTTGAAGGCCTAGCGGGGGGGAATTCCTACAATGAGCAGTTCTTC. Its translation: CSVEGLAGGNSYNEQFF.

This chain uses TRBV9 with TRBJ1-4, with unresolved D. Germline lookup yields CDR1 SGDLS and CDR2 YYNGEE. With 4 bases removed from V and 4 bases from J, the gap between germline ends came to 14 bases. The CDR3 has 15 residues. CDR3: CASSFDDERNEKLFF. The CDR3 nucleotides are TGTGCCAGCAGCTTCGACGACGAGCGTAATGAAAAACTGTTTTTT.

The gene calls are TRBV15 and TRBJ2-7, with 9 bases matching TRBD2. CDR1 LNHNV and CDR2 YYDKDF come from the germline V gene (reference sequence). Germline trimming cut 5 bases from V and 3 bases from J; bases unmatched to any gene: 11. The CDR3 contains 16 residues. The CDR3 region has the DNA TGTGCCACCAGCCAGGCTAGCGGGACCCTCTACTACGAGCAGTACTTC. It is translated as CATSQASGTLYYEQYF.

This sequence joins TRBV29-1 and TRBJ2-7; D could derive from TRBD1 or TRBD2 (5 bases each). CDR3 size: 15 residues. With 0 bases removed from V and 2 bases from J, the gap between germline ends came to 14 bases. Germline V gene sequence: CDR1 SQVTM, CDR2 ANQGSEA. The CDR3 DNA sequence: TGCAGCGTTGAAGACTCCGGGACGGAGACCTACGAGCAGTACTTC. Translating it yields CSVEDSGTETYEQYF.

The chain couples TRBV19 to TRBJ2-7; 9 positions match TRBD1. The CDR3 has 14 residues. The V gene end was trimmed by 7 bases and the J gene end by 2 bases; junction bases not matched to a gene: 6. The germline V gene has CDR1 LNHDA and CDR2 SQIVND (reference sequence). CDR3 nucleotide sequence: TGTGCCAGTACCCATGGGACAGGGCCCTACGAGCAGTACTTC. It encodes CASTHGTGPYEQYF.

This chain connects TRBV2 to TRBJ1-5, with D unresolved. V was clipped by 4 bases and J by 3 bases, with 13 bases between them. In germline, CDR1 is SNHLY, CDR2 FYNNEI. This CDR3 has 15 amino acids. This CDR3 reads CASSVGRTTNQPQHF. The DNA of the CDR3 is TGTGCCAGCAGTGTTGGCCGCACAACCAATCAGCCCCAGCATTTT. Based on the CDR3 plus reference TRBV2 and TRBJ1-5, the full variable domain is EPEVTQTPSHQVTQMGQEVILRCVPISNHLYFYWYRQILGQKVEFLVSFYNNEISEKSEIFDDQFSVERPDGSNFTLKIRSTKLEDSAMYFCASSVGRTTNQPQHFGDGTRLSIL.

The CDR3 bases are TGTGCCAGCAGTTTAGTCCCCAGGGCTGAAGCTTTCTTT. Its protein product is CASSLVPRAEAFF. V usage is TRBV27 and J usage is TRBJ1-1, with TRBD1 as a possible D gene (5 bases). Trimming left V 2 bases short and J 6 bases short, with 10 bases between. CDR1 and CDR2 from the germline V gene are MNHEY and SMNVEV (reference sequence). The CDR3 consists of 13 residues.